The subject of this entry is one T cell receptor beta chain. The antigen is unknown. TCRdb recomputed calls from the 5' RACE reads with MiXCR, one row per CDR3 protein. The repertoire holds about 340,000 distinct CDR3 sequences, with about a sixth as singletons. The data were obtained in a study of T-cell memory formation after mild COVID-19. Study results and limitations: Contracting CD4+ clones were located mainly in CM and EM, and CD8+ clones in EMRA.

Between the trimmed V and J ends, which lost 1 base and 4 bases, there was a span of 10 bases. CDR3 length: 15 residues. Per the germline V gene, CDR1 is SEHNR and CDR2 is FQNEAQ (reference sequence). The chain combines TRBV7-9 with TRBJ2-2; D may be TRBD1 or TRBD2 (5 bases each). The sample comprised PBMCs or a T cell subset sorted from them (not recorded which). This receptor was identified in a man aged 18 to 35 who had mild COVID-19 (a few samples of this study predate the infection). Cell type and time point are not known. CDR3 protein: CASSLGSGTTGELFF. DNA of the CDR3: TGTGCCAGCAGCTTAGGATCAGGGACCACCGGGGAGCTGTTTTTT.